The T cell receptor beta chain described here comes from a study of T cell repertoires in cytomegalovirus infection. With 1 base removed from V and 0 bases from J, the gap between germline ends came to 10 bases. Germline values: CDR1 MGHRA, CDR2 YSYEKL. The CDR3 consists of 16 residues. MiXCR, run by TCRdb on the reads, gives a single entry per CDR3 protein. Among some 920,000 distinct CDR3 sequences listed, roughly 31% were seen once. With regard to this clonotype: Its antigen is as yet unknown.

Sample: cultured CD8+ T cells from PBMCs, taken from culture after CMV antigen stimulation. The receptor was isolated from a human donor in good health (CMV status not recorded). Some clones in this sample may be carry-over from other donors' samples. This rearrangement joins TRBV4-1 to TRBJ2-1; no firm D call. CDR3 coding DNA: TGCGCCAGCAGCCAAGGAGACACCTACTCCTACAATGAGCAGTTCTTC. It specifies CASSQGDTYSYNEQFF.